This paragraph reports one T cell receptor (beta chain). Its antigen remains unidentified. 13 Jbeta primers and 60 Vbeta primers were used for the PCR. Assay: immunoSEQ multiplex PCR; the TCRdb copy retains only in-frame clones and omits some. The sample holds 180,000 or so clones, 82% seen once. This sample was included in a study of cytomegalovirus exposure and HLA in healthy donors. The study, taken as a whole, reports: TCR beta V- and J-gene trimming, according to a later analysis, was linked to a missense DCLRE1C variant. It was taken for granted in presence/absence analyses that sequencing depth across donors was roughly uniform. In vitro work confirmed that a few CMV-associated chains recognize CMV antigens.

The sequencing input was PBMCs. The clonotype comes from a woman aged 45-60 years in good health and CMV-seropositive.

In DNA, the CDR3 is TGTGCCAGCAGGAGCACCGGGACAGGGGGGTACGAGCAGTACTTC. Protein: CASRSTGTGGYEQYF. V usage is TRBV6-5 and J usage is TRBJ2-7, with 11 bases lining up with TRBD1. This CDR3 region has 15 residues. V shed 6 bases and J 4 bases; nucleotides not matched to a gene: 8. CDR1 MNHEY and CDR2 SVGAGI come from the germline V gene.